A selection of T cell receptor beta chains follows, all from one sample in a study of T-cell memory formation after mild COVID-19. TCRdb processed the 5' RACE reads anew with MiXCR; each CDR3 protein has one entry. The table lists under 90,000 distinct CDR3 sequences, approximately 15% of them singletons. The specimen was PBMCs or a T cell subset sorted from them (not recorded which). These receptor sequences come from an adult woman who had mild COVID-19 (a few samples of this study predate the infection). Cell type and time point are not known. CDR3s include the opening cysteine and the closing phenylalanine or tryptophan. Fields, in order: V gene, D gene, clone size, CDR3 length, J gene, CDR3 DNA, CDR3 protein. The D gene is left open where the match is weak. Clone size is given for some rows only: seen once, a few or many times, or a class if the clone is expanded.

V: TRBV9
D: NA
size: NA
length: 13
J: TRBJ1-3
DNA: TGTGCCAGCAGCGAAAGTTCTGGAAACACCATATATTTT
CDR3: CASSESSGNTIYF

V: TRBV7-6
D: NA
size: few
length: 13
J: TRBJ1-1
DNA: TGTGCCAGCAGCTACGGGGGGAACATTGAAGCTTTCTTT
CDR3: CASSYGGNIEAFF

V: TRBV13
D: NA
size: few
length: 15
J: TRBJ1-5
DNA: TGTGCCAGCAGCTCTTCCGGTTCGGGCAATCAGCCCCAGCATTTT
CDR3: CASSSSGSGNQPQHF

V: TRBV12-3/TRBV12-4
D: TRBD1
size: NA
length: 17
J: TRBJ2-2
DNA: TGTGCCAGCAGCCCCCACTTGTCGACAGGGGTTGTCAGGGAGCTGTTTTTT
CDR3: CASSPHLSTGVVRELFF

V: TRBV29-1
D: NA
size: few
length: 13
J: TRBJ2-1
DNA: TGCAGCGCGACAGCAAGTAATTACAATGAGCAGTTCTTC
CDR3: CSATASNYNEQFF

V: TRBV12-3/TRBV12-4
D: TRBD1
size: NA
length: 12
J: TRBJ2-3
DNA: TGTGCCCAAAGGGGGCCGACAGATACGCAGTATTTT
CDR3: CAQRGPTDTQYF

V: TRBV7-8
D: TRBD2
size: NA
length: 17
J: TRBJ2-2
DNA: TGTGCCAGCAGCTACCTTAGCGCGGGAGAATCAACCGGGGAGCTGTTTTTT
CDR3: CASSYLSAGESTGELFF

V: TRBV7-2
D: NA
size: NA
length: 17
J: TRBJ2-7
DNA: TGTGCCAGCAGCTTATTTGCGGGATCCTCCGGGGAGCACGAGCAGTACTTC
CDR3: CASSLFAGSSGEHEQYF

V: TRBV4-1
D: NA
size: few
length: 14
J: TRBJ2-3
DNA: TGCGCCAGCAGCCAAGAGGGCAGTCTCCAGGGAAAGGATTTT
CDR3: CASSQEGSLQGKDF

V: TRBV27
D: NA
size: NA
length: 17
J: TRBJ2-1
DNA: TGTGCCAGCAGTTTATCCGGGACACGTAATTCCTACAATGAGCAGTTCTTC
CDR3: CASSLSGTRNSYNEQFF

V: TRBV4-1
D: NA
size: few
length: 14
J: TRBJ1-1
DNA: TGCGCCAGCAGCCTTCCGGGACTGATCACTGAAGCTTTCTTT
CDR3: CASSLPGLITEAFF

V: TRBV19
D: TRBD2
size: NA
length: 15
J: TRBJ2-1
DNA: TGTGCCAGTAGCCCTAATAGCGGGGGCCACAATGAGCAGTTCTTC
CDR3: CASSPNSGGHNEQFF

V: TRBV30
D: NA
size: NA
length: 14
J: TRBJ2-7
DNA: TGTGCCTGGAGTTCGGGACAAGGGAACTACGAGCAGTACTTC
CDR3: CAWSSGQGNYEQYF

V: TRBV7-2
D: NA
size: few
length: 11
J: TRBJ2-7
DNA: TGTGCCAGCAGAGAATACTACGAGCAGTACTTC
CDR3: CASREYYEQYF

V: TRBV27
D: TRBD2
size: NA
length: 16
J: TRBJ2-1
DNA: TGTGCCAGCAGTTTAGGGGGGGACCCCTCCTACAATGAGCAGTTCTTC
CDR3: CASSLGGDPSYNEQFF

V: TRBV6-5
D: NA
size: NA
length: 14
J: TRBJ1-1
DNA: TGTGCCAGCAGTTACTTCGGGGAGCACACTGAAGCTTTCTTT
CDR3: CASSYFGEHTEAFF

V: TRBV12-3/TRBV12-4
D: TRBD1
size: NA
length: 15
J: TRBJ2-7
DNA: TGTGCCAGCAGTTTGGGACAGGGCAGGACCTACGAGCAGTACTTC
CDR3: CASSLGQGRTYEQYF

V: TRBV20-1
D: TRBD2
size: few
length: 14
J: TRBJ2-1
DNA: TGCAGTGCTAGTTTAGCGGGACATTACAATGAGCAGTTCTTC
CDR3: CSASLAGHYNEQFF

V: TRBV6-2/TRBV6-3
D: TRBD2
size: NA
length: 17
J: TRBJ2-2
DNA: TGTGCCAGCAGTTTACTAGCGGGAGGGCCGGCGACCGGGGAGCTGTTTTTT
CDR3: CASSLLAGGPATGELFF

V: TRBV20-1
D: NA
size: many
length: 14
J: TRBJ2-7
DNA: TGCAGTGCTAGAGGGGGGGGCGAGTCCTACGAGCAGTACTTC
CDR3: CSARGGGESYEQYF

V: TRBV29-1
D: NA
size: NA
length: 11
J: TRBJ1-2
DNA: TGCAGCGTTGAACTAGGCTATGGCTACACCTTC
CDR3: CSVELGYGYTF

V: TRBV7-9
D: TRBD2
size: few
length: 17
J: TRBJ2-5
DNA: TGTGCCAGCACCTTAGGACTAGCGGGGGGAGATCAAGAGACCCAGTACTTC
CDR3: CASTLGLAGGDQETQYF

V: TRBV7-6
D: TRBD1
size: NA
length: 18
J: TRBJ2-7
DNA: TGTGCCAGCAGCTTACCCAAGGCCGGGACAGGGATCCTCTACGAGCAGTACTTC
CDR3: CASSLPKAGTGILYEQYF

V: TRBV24-1
D: NA
size: NA
length: 13
J: TRBJ2-1
DNA: TGTGCCACCAGTGACATAGCTCACAATGAGCAGTTCTTC
CDR3: CATSDIAHNEQFF

V: TRBV27
D: NA
size: NA
length: 13
J: TRBJ2-5
DNA: TGTGCCAGCAGTGCCTTAGGCTCGGGGACCCAGTACTTC
CDR3: CASSALGSGTQYF

V: TRBV4-2
D: NA
size: NA
length: 16
J: TRBJ2-3
DNA: TGTGCCAGCAGCCAAGGATGGACCGAAAGCACAGATACGCAGTATTTT
CDR3: CASSQGWTESTDTQYF

V: TRBV2
D: NA
size: few
length: 12
J: TRBJ2-7
DNA: TGTGCCAGCAGTGACGCTCTTGATGAGCAGTACTTC
CDR3: CASSDALDEQYF

V: TRBV12-3/TRBV12-4
D: NA
size: NA
length: 16
J: TRBJ2-3
DNA: TGTGCCAACAGTTTACGGGGTGGCGGGAGCACAGATACGCAGTATTTT
CDR3: CANSLRGGGSTDTQYF

V: TRBV10-2
D: TRBD2
size: few
length: 17
J: TRBJ2-5
DNA: TGCGCCAGCAGCTTATCTAGGACTAGCGGGTCCTTTGGGACCCAGTACTTC
CDR3: CASSLSRTSGSFGTQYF

V: TRBV5-6
D: TRBD2
size: few
length: 15
J: TRBJ2-1
DNA: TGTGCCAGCAGCCCCAACCCTAGCGGGGGCAATGAGCAGTTCTTC
CDR3: CASSPNPSGGNEQFF

V: TRBV5-1
D: TRBD2
size: few
length: 17
J: TRBJ2-2
DNA: TGCGCCAGCAGCTTGGGTCGCGCGGGAGAGGACACCGGGGAGCTGTTTTTT
CDR3: CASSLGRAGEDTGELFF

V: TRBV4-1
D: NA
size: few
length: 16
J: TRBJ2-1
DNA: TGCGCCAGCAGCCGCATAGCGGATGGGGAATACAATGAGCAGTTCTTC
CDR3: CASSRIADGEYNEQFF

V: TRBV29-1
D: TRBD1
size: few
length: 14
J: TRBJ2-2
DNA: TGCAGCGTTGAACACAGGGGTGGGACCGGGGAGCTGTTTTTT
CDR3: CSVEHRGGTGELFF

V: TRBV15
D: TRBD1
size: NA
length: 16
J: TRBJ2-4
DNA: TGTGCCACCAGCAGAGAGCTGACAGGGTTCAGAAACATTCAGTACTTC
CDR3: CATSRELTGFRNIQYF

V: TRBV5-6
D: NA
size: once
length: 16
J: TRBJ2-3
DNA: TGTGCCAGCAGCAGGACCAGGGTGAAGAATGCAGATACGCAGTATTTT
CDR3: CASSRTRVKNADTQYF

V: TRBV7-9
D: NA
size: many
length: 14
J: TRBJ2-7
DNA: TGTGCCAGCAGCTTATTCGCAGGGCCCTACGAGCAGTACTTC
CDR3: CASSLFAGPYEQYF

V: TRBV6-5
D: TRBD1
size: NA
length: 16
J: TRBJ1-1
DNA: TGTGCCAGCAGTTACGCGAAGGGGGCTTGGAACACTGAAGCTTTCTTT
CDR3: CASSYAKGAWNTEAFF

V: TRBV4-2
D: TRBD2
size: NA
length: 16
J: TRBJ2-7
DNA: TGTGCCAGCAGCCAAGCTCAACTAGCGGGAGACTACGAGCAGTACTTC
CDR3: CASSQAQLAGDYEQYF

V: TRBV12-3/TRBV12-4
D: NA
size: NA
length: 14
J: TRBJ2-6
DNA: TGTGCCAGCAGTTCGCATGGGGGGGCCAACGTCCTGACTTTC
CDR3: CASSSHGGANVLTF

V: TRBV15
D: TRBD1
size: many
length: 15
J: TRBJ2-7
DNA: TGTGCCACCAGCAGTGACAGGGCCAGCTCCTACGAGCAGTACTTC
CDR3: CATSSDRASSYEQYF

V: TRBV6-5
D: NA
size: few
length: 14
J: TRBJ2-7
DNA: TGTGCCAGCAGTTCGGTACTAAACCCCTACGAGCAGTACTTC
CDR3: CASSSVLNPYEQYF

V: TRBV7-8
D: TRBD1
size: few
length: 16
J: TRBJ2-1
DNA: TGTGCCAGCAGTATCACAGGGGCGAGCTCCTACAATGAGCAGTTCTTC
CDR3: CASSITGASSYNEQFF

V: TRBV11-2
D: NA
size: NA
length: 15
J: TRBJ1-1
DNA: TGTGCCAGCAGCCTCCGGACAAACACGAACACTGAAGCTTTCTTT
CDR3: CASSLRTNTNTEAFF

V: TRBV28
D: TRBD2
size: NA
length: 14
J: TRBJ2-5
DNA: TGTGCCAGCAGTCCCCAGCGGGAGGTTGGGACCCAGTACTTC
CDR3: CASSPQREVGTQYF

V: TRBV7-9
D: TRBD2
size: NA
length: 17
J: TRBJ2-3
DNA: TGTGCCAGCAGCATCGGGACTAGCGAGGGGATCACAGATACGCAGTATTTT
CDR3: CASSIGTSEGITDTQYF

V: TRBV29-1
D: NA
size: few
length: 14
J: TRBJ2-2
DNA: TGCAGCGTCGCCAGCTTTGAGAACACCGGGGAGCTGTTTTTT
CDR3: CSVASFENTGELFF

V: TRBV20-1
D: NA
size: many
length: 17
J: TRBJ2-3
DNA: TGCAGTGCTAGAGATGAAATACTATCACCCCGCGGAGATACGCAGTATTTT
CDR3: CSARDEILSPRGDTQYF

V: TRBV5-6
D: NA
size: NA
length: 15
J: TRBJ1-2
DNA: TGTGCCAGCAGCTTGGCGGCAGGGAACTACTATGGCTACACCTTC
CDR3: CASSLAAGNYYGYTF

V: TRBV9
D: NA
size: few
length: 14
J: TRBJ2-7
DNA: TGTGCCAGCAGCGCCGCCGGACAGCCTTGGGAGCAGTACTTC
CDR3: CASSAAGQPWEQYF

V: TRBV27
D: NA
size: few
length: 16
J: TRBJ2-1
DNA: TGTGCCAGCAGTACGACTAGAGCCGACTCCTACAATGAGCAGTTCTTC
CDR3: CASSTTRADSYNEQFF

V: TRBV4-1
D: TRBD2
size: NA
length: 17
J: TRBJ2-3
DNA: TGCGCCAGCAGCCCAGTTCTTACTAGCGGAATGGGAGATACGCAGTATTTT
CDR3: CASSPVLTSGMGDTQYF

V: TRBV15
D: NA
size: few
length: 14
J: TRBJ1-3
DNA: TGTGCCACCAGCGCTGACCCCTCTGGAAACACCATATATTTT
CDR3: CATSADPSGNTIYF

V: TRBV7-9
D: TRBD2
size: few
length: 16
J: TRBJ2-1
DNA: TGTGCCAGCAGCCCGGAGCGGGGCCCCTCCTACAATGAGCAGTTCTTC
CDR3: CASSPERGPSYNEQFF

V: TRBV11-2
D: NA
size: few
length: 13
J: TRBJ2-7
DNA: TGTGCCAGCAGCTTAGTGCAGCCGCTGGAGCAGTACTTC
CDR3: CASSLVQPLEQYF

V: TRBV7-2
D: NA
size: NA
length: 16
J: TRBJ2-1
DNA: TGTGCCAGCAGCTTAGGGCGGAGGGGACCCTACAATGAGCAGTTCTTC
CDR3: CASSLGRRGPYNEQFF

V: TRBV10-2
D: NA
size: few
length: 15
J: TRBJ2-7
DNA: TGCGCCAGCAGTGAGTCGTCAGGGGTAATCTACGAGCAGTACTTC
CDR3: CASSESSGVIYEQYF

V: TRBV20-1
D: NA
size: NA
length: 20
J: TRBJ2-4
DNA: TGCAGTGCCCTTACCCGGGACTTCAGGGACCCGCTGGTAGCCAAAAACATTCAGTACTTC
CDR3: CSALTRDFRDPLVAKNIQYF